This T cell receptor (beta chain) was observed in a study of blood T cells in healthy people across ages. The study's findings and limits: A strong correlation was found between TCR beta diversity and the percentage of naive T cells.

Using a J-beta primer mix together with a sample-barcoded 5' primer, a second PCR was run for roughly 6 to 12 cycles. TCRdb redid the calling of the 5' RACE reads with MiXCR, one entry per CDR3 protein. Of more than 500,000 distinct CDR3 sequences listed, roughly 28% are singletons. This clonotype was counted at least ten times. Its antigen is undetermined. This CDR3 has 15 residues. Trimming pared 6 bases from V and 0 bases from J, leaving 11 bases between. Germline V gene sequence: CDR1 MNHEY, CDR2 SMNVEV (reference sequence). This receptor was identified in a woman in her 70s in good health. This chain joins TRBV27 and TRBJ1-4, with D unclear. Sequencing was done on a sample of blood. The CDR3 is CASRTTSATNEKLFF. CDR3 nucleotides: TGTGCCAGCAGAACCACCTCCGCAACTAATGAAAAACTGTTTTTT.